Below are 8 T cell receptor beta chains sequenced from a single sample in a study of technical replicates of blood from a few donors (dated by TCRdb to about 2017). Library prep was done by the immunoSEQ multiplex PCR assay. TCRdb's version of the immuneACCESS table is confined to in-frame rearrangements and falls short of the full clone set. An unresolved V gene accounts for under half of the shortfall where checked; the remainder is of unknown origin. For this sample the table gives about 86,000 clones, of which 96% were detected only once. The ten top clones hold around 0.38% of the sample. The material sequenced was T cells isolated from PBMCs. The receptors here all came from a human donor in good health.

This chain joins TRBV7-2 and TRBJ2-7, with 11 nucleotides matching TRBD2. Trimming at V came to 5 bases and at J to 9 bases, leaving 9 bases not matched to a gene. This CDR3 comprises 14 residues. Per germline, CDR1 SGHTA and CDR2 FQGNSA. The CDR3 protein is CASSPTSGSGMQYF. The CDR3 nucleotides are TGTGCCAGCAGCCCTACTAGCGGGAGCGGTATGCAGTACTTC.

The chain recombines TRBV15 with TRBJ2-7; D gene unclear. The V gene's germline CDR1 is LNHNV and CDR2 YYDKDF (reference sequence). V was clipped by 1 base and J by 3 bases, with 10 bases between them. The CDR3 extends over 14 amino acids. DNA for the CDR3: TGTGCCACCAGCAGAGGTACAGAGTTCTACGAGCAGTACTTC. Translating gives CATSRGTEFYEQYF.

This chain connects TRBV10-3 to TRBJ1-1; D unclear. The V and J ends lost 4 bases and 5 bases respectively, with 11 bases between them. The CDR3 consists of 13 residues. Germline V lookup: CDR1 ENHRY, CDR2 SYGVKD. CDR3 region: CAISVQTYTEAFF. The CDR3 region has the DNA TGTGCCATCAGTGTTCAAACCTATACTGAAGCTTTCTTT.

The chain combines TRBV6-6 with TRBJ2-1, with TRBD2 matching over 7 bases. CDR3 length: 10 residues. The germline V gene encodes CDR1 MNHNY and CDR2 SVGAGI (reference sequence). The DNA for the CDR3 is TGTGGAGCGGGGTACAATGAGCAGTTCTTC. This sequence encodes CGAGYNEQFF.

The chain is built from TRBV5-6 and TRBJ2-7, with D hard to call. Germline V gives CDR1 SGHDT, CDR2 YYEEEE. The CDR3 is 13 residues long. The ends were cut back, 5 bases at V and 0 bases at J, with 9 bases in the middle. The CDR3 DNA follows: TGTGCCAGCAGTCTCCCGAGCTCCTACGAGCAGTACTTC. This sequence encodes CASSLPSSYEQYF.

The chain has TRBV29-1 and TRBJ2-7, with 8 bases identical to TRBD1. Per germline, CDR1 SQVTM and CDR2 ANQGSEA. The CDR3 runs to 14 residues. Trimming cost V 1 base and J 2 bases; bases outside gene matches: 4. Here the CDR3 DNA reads TGCAGCGTTGAAGGGACAGGGAACCCCTACGAGCAGTACTTC. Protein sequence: CSVEGTGNPYEQYF.

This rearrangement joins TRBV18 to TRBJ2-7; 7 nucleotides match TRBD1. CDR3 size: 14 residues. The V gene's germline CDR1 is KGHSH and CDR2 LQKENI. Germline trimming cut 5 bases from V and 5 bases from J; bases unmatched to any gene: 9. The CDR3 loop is CASSRDRESHEQYF. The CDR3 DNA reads TGTGCCAGCTCAAGAGACAGGGAGTCCCACGAGCAGTACTTC.

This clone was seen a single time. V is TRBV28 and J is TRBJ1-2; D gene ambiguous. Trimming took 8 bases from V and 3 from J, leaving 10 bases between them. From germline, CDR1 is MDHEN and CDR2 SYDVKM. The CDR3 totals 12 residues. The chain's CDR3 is CASHSGDYGYTF. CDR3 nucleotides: TGTGCCAGCCATAGCGGGGACTATGGCTACACCTTC.